The rows below give T cell receptor beta chains drawn from one sample of a study of blood T cell repertoires in COVID-19. The table came from immunoSEQ multiplex PCR; TCRdb's copy has only in-frame clones and leaves some out. Seen here are 140,000 to 150,000 clones, roughly 87% observed once, and the top ten hold 1.5% to 2%. Sequencing was done on a sample of peripheral blood. Receptors originate from a man aged 70-80 years with acute or convalescent COVID-19. CDR3s leave out the opening cysteine and the closing phenylalanine or tryptophan. The order of the fields is V gene, CDR3 protein.

V: TRBV5-1
CDR3: ASSLQGETYEQY

V: TRBV10-1
CDR3: ASRLSGSSHEQF

V: TRBV28
CDR3: ASSFVGRELNQPQH

V: TRBV6-5
CDR3: ASSYPTSGDQETQY

V: TRBV7-9
CDR3: ASSPGGRRYTEAF

V: TRBV6-5
CDR3: ASRPGQLPEAF

V: TRBV5-5
CDR3: ASGGMTTGANVLT

V: TRBV2
CDR3: ASRDPTGENTEAF

V: TRBV15
CDR3: ATSRTTGFNYGYT

V: TRBV29-1
CDR3: SVEDQGREKLF

V: TRBV29-1
CDR3: STQTGLQTQY

V: TRBV24-1
CDR3: ATSTAGLPDTQY

V: TRBV6-1
CDR3: ASSEPLTEY

V: TRBV3-1/TRBV3-2
CDR3: ASSPSRDTQY

V: TRBV19
CDR3: ASSIILGTFFYGYT

V: TRBV3-1/TRBV3-2
CDR3: ASSLRTGGRNTIY

V: TRBV19
CDR3: ASSTGTGGDGYT

V: TRBV7-9
CDR3: ASSFTGGRETQY

V: TRBV13
CDR3: ASSLADRGHSNEQY

V: TRBV6-4
CDR3: ASSDLAGGYSPLH

V: TRBV30
CDR3: AWSSARNYGYT

V: TRBV19
CDR3: ASSAFYRVTYEQY

V: TRBV6-6
CDR3: ASSYSGGGANEKLF

V: TRBV11-2
CDR3: ASSRTGYSPLH